The source of this T cell receptor (beta chain) is a study of blood T cell repertoires in COVID-19. Assay: immunoSEQ multiplex PCR; the TCRdb copy retains only in-frame clones and omits some. Counted here are about 240,000 clones, more than 75% occurring once; the ten biggest clones make up 2.5% to 3.5%. The CDR3 is 16 amino acids. Trimming cost V 0 bases and J 8 bases, with 19 bases left between them. Germline CDR1 MGHRA, CDR2 YSYEKL. The receptor comes from a woman aged 40 to 50 with acute COVID-19. Sequenced sample: PBMCs or T cells enriched from blood (not recorded which). The chain carries TRBV4-1 and TRBJ1-2; D is perhaps TRBD1 (5 bases). CDR3 region: CASSQEVRGDLLGYTF. CDR3 DNA: TGCGCCAGCAGCCAAGAGGTTCGGGGGGACCTACTAGGCTACACCTTC.